In this sample, the clone carrying this T cell receptor beta chain turned up many times. As yet, its antigen is unknown. The time point denotes: persistent/refractory GD, antithyroid drugs over 5 years with positive TRAb. There was RNA extracted from PBMCs, and the TCR library was made from it. The TCR beta library used iRepertoire HTBI primers with Arm-PCR amplification of CDR3. TCRdb analysed the multiplex PCR reads with MiXCR anew, one entry per CDR3 protein. The sample contains approximately 500,000 distinct CDR3 sequences, about 22% of which appear only once. This CDR3 is built from 14 residues. With 6 bases removed from V and 0 bases from J, the gap between germline ends came to 15 bases. CDR1 and CDR2 from the germline V gene are SQVTM and ANQGSEA. The record originates from a study of regulatory T cells in long-lasting Graves disease. Findings of the study overall: Small sample size may have lowered accuracy.

The receptor was isolated from a female donor with Graves disease. Sequenced material: peripheral blood mononuclear cells (PBMCs), taken when the disease was refractory, from a patient treated with antithyroid drugs. The chain joins TRBV29-1 to TRBJ2-7; D possibly uses TRBD1 or TRBD2 (5 bases each). The CDR3 region has the DNA TGCAGCGTCACAGGCTATCGGGGCTCCTACGAGCAGTACTTC. Its protein is CSVTGYRGSYEQYF.